This T cell receptor beta chain emerged from a study of cytomegalovirus exposure and HLA in healthy donors. General study results and limits: Cytomegalovirus-associated status was assigned to about 180 TCR beta chains.

V was cut by 3 bases and J by 8 bases, with 16 bases left in between. Germline CDR1 is MNHNS and CDR2 is SASEGT. The CDR3 length is 14 residues. A multiplex PCR was run with 60 Vbeta primers and 13 Jbeta primers. Here immunoSEQ multiplex PCR was the method, and the copy in TCRdb shows in-frame clones only, minus some. The repertoire holds approximately 100,000 clones, with about 80% as singletons. About this clone: The antigen remains unidentified.

The V call is TRBV6-1, the J call TRBJ1-2; D perhaps matches TRBD1 (5 bases). This TCR came from a female donor in good health and CMV-seronegative. Material for sequencing was PBMCs. The CDR3 bases are TGTGCCAGCAGTGAGAACCCCCAGGGATTAGGCTACACCTTC. This codes for CASSENPQGLGYTF.